This TCR beta chain was recovered during a study of T cell responses to AZD1222 COVID-19 vaccine. The repertoire was sequenced with immunoSEQ multiplex PCR; TCRdb's copy has only in-frame clones and lacks some. The profile covers about 120,000 clones, with roughly 93% appearing a single time and just under 3% taken by the ten largest. Trimming cost V 2 bases and J 9 bases, with 11 bases left between them. Germline-derived CDR1 and CDR2 are LGHNT and FRNRAP. The CDR3 has 13 amino acids. The chain recombines TRBV12-5 with TRBJ1-3; the D is unclear. The TCR sequence derives from an adult in good health. The sample consisted of peripheral blood, taken on day 0 of AZD1222 vaccination. Here the CDR3 DNA reads TGTGCTAGTGGTTTGCACACCCTGTGCACCATATATTTT. Protein: CASGLHTLCTIYF.